This is a list of T cell receptor beta chains from one sample in a study of cytotoxic CD8 clonotypes in ibrutinib-treated CLL. Method: immunoSEQ multiplex PCR; TCRdb's copy keeps in-frame clones and lacks some. There are under 200,000 clones in the sample; 70% to 85% occur only once, and approximately 2% lies in the top ten. Here the sequenced sample was PBMCs, taken after 12 months of ibrutinib treatment. The receptor source for this set is a human donor with chronic lymphocytic leukemia. Each CDR3 is given with its conserved first and last residue.

v_call: TRBV6-5
j_call: TRBJ1-1
cdr3_aa: CASSYRRGLTEAFF

v_call: TRBV9
j_call: TRBJ2-5
cdr3_aa: CASSVDRGGTETQYF

v_call: TRBV19
j_call: TRBJ1-5
cdr3_aa: CASSIVPGASNQPQHF

v_call: TRBV6-5
j_call: TRBJ2-7
cdr3_aa: CASRNGLSYEQYF

v_call: TRBV18
j_call: TRBJ2-2
cdr3_aa: CASSSAGYGTGELFF

v_call: TRBV11-1
j_call: TRBJ1-4
cdr3_aa: CASSLDPVAGEKLFF

v_call: TRBV5-8
j_call: TRBJ1-3
cdr3_aa: CASSSAYRQVQSGNTIYF

v_call: TRBV2
j_call: TRBJ1-2
cdr3_aa: CASSGTGYYGYTF

v_call: TRBV5-1
j_call: TRBJ2-2
cdr3_aa: CASRYRENTGELFF

v_call: TRBV7-9
j_call: TRBJ2-3
cdr3_aa: CASSHRNRGSTDTQYF

v_call: TRBV18
j_call: TRBJ2-3
cdr3_aa: CASSPPSGGRAENTDTQYF

v_call: TRBV19
j_call: TRBJ2-3
cdr3_aa: CASTRRSGSGADTQYF